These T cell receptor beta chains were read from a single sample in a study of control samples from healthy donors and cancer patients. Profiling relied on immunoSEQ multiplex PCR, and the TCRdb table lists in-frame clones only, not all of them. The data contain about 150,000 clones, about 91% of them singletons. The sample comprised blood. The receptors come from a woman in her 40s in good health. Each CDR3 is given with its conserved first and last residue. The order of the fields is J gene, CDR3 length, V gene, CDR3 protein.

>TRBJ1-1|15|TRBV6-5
CASNPPERPNTEAFF
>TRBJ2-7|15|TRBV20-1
CSASRTGKKGYEQYF
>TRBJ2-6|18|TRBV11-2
CASRRPGQGAAGANVLTF
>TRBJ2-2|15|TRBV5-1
CASSYPGEGTGELFF
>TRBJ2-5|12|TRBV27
CASRGPGETQYF
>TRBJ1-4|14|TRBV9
CASSGRDREGKLFF
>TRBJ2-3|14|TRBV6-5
CASSLAGHTDTQYF
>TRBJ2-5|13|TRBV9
CASSPSSRDTQYF
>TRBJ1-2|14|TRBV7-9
CASSLDTGGSGYTF
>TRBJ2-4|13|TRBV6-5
CASSPIVGNIQYF
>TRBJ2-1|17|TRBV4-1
CASSQAPGLDLDNEQFF
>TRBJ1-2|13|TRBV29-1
CSVESGNNYGYTF
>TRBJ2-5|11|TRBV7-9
CASSLVGTQYF
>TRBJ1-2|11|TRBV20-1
CSASGLYGYTF
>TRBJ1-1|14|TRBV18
CASSPTRGYTEAFF
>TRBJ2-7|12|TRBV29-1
CSVGWDGYEQYF
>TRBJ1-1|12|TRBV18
CASSGQNTEAFF
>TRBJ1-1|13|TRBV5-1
CASSRDPNTEAFF
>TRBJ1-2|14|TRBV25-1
CASSEGHSTYGYTF
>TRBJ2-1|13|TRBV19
CASSADVGHEQFF
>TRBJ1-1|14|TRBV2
CASKPGHGGSEAFF
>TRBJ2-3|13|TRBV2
CASSGTTGGTQYF
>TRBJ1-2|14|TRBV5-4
CASSFLDRAGGYTF
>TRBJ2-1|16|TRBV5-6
CASSSLETSGGDEQFF
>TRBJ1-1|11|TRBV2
CASSDIFEAFF
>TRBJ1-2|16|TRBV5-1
CASSITQGTGDYGYTF
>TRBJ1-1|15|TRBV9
CASSVGPEMNTEAFF